These 27 T cell receptor beta chains originate from one sample sequenced in a study of T cell changes during pregnancy in multiple sclerosis. Profiling relied on immunoSEQ multiplex PCR, and the TCRdb table lists in-frame clones only, not all of them. The repertoire holds around 19,000 clones, with less than 90% as singletons. The sequencing used CD8+ T cells from peripheral blood mononuclear cells, collected after pregnancy. Source of these receptors: a female donor in good health, enrolled as a control in a pregnancy study.

The rearrangement joins TRBV27 to TRBJ2-3; weak D call: TRBD1 (6 bases). From germline, CDR1 is MNHEY and CDR2 SMNVEV (reference sequence). The CDR3 consists of 15 residues. Trimming pared 3 bases from V and 1 base from J, leaving 11 bases between. DNA for the CDR3: TGTGCCAGCAGTTTCCCAGGGGACGGCACAGATACGCAGTATTTT. It translates to CASSFPGDGTDTQYF.

By sample share, this clone is medium-sized. The chain links TRBV10-3 to TRBJ1-2, with D possibly matching TRBD1 (5 bases). The CDR3 sequence is 14 residues long. The germline CDR1 and CDR2 sequences are ENHRY and SYGVKD. Between the trimmed V and J ends, which lost 8 bases and 4 bases, there was a span of 17 bases. The CDR3 DNA is TGTGCCATCCCGAAGGGGCAGGTTGGCTATGGCTACACCTTC. Its protein is CAIPKGQVGYGYTF.

This chain uses TRBV4-3 with TRBJ2-1; TRBD2 might be the D (5 bases). Between the trimmed V and J ends, which lost 0 bases and 0 bases, there was a span of 12 bases. Germline CDR1 and CDR2: LGHNA and YSLEER. The CDR3 is 17 residues long. The CDR3 region is CASSQDGGPSSYNEQFF. In DNA form, the CDR3 reads TGCGCCAGCAGCCAAGATGGAGGACCTAGCTCCTACAATGAGCAGTTCTTC.

This sequence joins TRBV29-1 and TRBJ1-1; TRBD1 might be the D (6 bases). The germline V gene encodes CDR1 SQVTM and CDR2 ANQGSEA. The CDR3 is 13 residues long. V was shortened by 3 bases and J by 4 bases, with 12 bases between the two germline ends. CDR3 nucleotides: TGCAGCGTTGATGGGGGCTCCTTCACTGAAGCTTTCTTT. This gives the protein CSVDGGSFTEAFF.

V and J are TRBV29-1 and TRBJ2-3; TRBD2 agrees at 10 bases. The CDR3 extends over 14 amino acids. J gave up 5 bases and V 6 bases, and 8 bases lay outside the gene matches. Germline CDR1 reads SQVTM; CDR2 reads ANQGSEA. The CDR3 region has the DNA TGCAGCGTAGCCGGGACTAGCGTTAGAGATACGCAGTATTTT. Its protein product is CSVAGTSVRDTQYF.

The chain links TRBV12-5 to TRBJ1-2; D unresolved. Per the germline V gene, CDR1 is LGHNT and CDR2 is FRNRAP. V was cut by 5 bases and J by 2 bases, with 9 bases left in between. The CDR3 loop spans 13 amino acids. The DNA for the CDR3 is TGTGCTAGTGGTCTCGGGGTCAACTATGGCTACACCTTC. Amino acids: CASGLGVNYGYTF.

The chain couples TRBV11-2 to TRBJ2-1, with 9 bases matching TRBD2. This CDR3 contains 15 residues. The J segment lost 3 bases and the V segment lost 3 bases, leaving 3 bases of the junction unmatched. The germline V gene has CDR1 SGHAT and CDR2 FQNNGV. The CDR3: CASSFPAGGYNEQFF. The CDR3 coding sequence is TGTGCCAGCAGCTTCCCAGCGGGGGGCTACAATGAGCAGTTCTTC.

This clone was detected only once. The chain joins TRBV7-7 to TRBJ2-5; a possible D gene is TRBD1 (6 bases). V lost 1 base, J lost 3 bases, and 6 bases lay in between. This CDR3 is built from 13 residues. Germline-derived CDR1 and CDR2 are SSHAT and FNYEAQ (reference sequence). The CDR3 DNA reads TGTGCCAGCAGCTTAGACAGGGAAGAGACCCAGTACTTC. This encodes CASSLDREETQYF.

The chain has TRBV10-2 and TRBJ2-2, with D perhaps matching TRBD2 (5 bases). Germline V CDR1 and CDR2: WSHSY, SAAADI. Trimming shortened V by 4 bases and J by 6 bases, and 9 bases separated the two germline ends. This CDR3 region has 13 residues. The CDR3 coding sequence is TGCGCCAGCAGTGGGATCGGGGCCGGGGAGCTGTTTTTT. It translates to CASSGIGAGELFF.

The rearrangement joins TRBV5-8 to TRBJ2-7, with a weak D call TRBD1 (5 bases). Per germline, CDR1 SGHTS and CDR2 YDEGEE. V lost 3 bases and J lost 4, with 14 bases in between. This CDR3 is 14 amino acids long. CDR3 loop: CASSWQGSTYEQYF. CDR3 bases: TGTGCCAGCAGCTGGCAGGGTTCCACATACGAGCAGTACTTC.

The chain uses TRBV7-9 and TRBJ2-2, with a weak D call TRBD2 (6 bases). The V gene lost 6 bases and the J gene lost 6 bases, with 11 bases spanning the gap. The CDR3 runs to 13 residues. CDR1 is SEHNR and CDR2 is FQNEAQ in the germline V gene (reference sequence). CDR3 bases: TGTGCCAGCAGGTTGGAGGGGCCCGGGGAGCTGTTTTTT. Its translation is CASRLEGPGELFF.

This clone has a handful of counts. This chain uses TRBV4-3 with TRBJ1-1, with 7 bases fitting TRBD1. Germline CDR1 is LGHNA and CDR2 is YSLEER. V dropped 1 base and J dropped 3; count of bases not matched to a gene: 2. The CDR3 consists of 14 residues. The CDR3: CASSQGTGDTEAFF. Here the CDR3 DNA reads TGCGCCAGCAGCCAAGGCACAGGGGACACTGAAGCTTTCTTT.

The rearrangement links TRBV7-9 to TRBJ2-7; no clear D. V was cut by 3 bases and J by 2 bases, with 11 bases left in between. Germline V gives CDR1 SEHNR, CDR2 FQNEAQ (reference sequence). This CDR3 is 14 amino acids long. CDR3: CASSFPAGTYEQYF. CDR3 in DNA: TGTGCCAGCAGCTTCCCCGCAGGTACCTACGAGCAGTACTTC. Drawing the rest from reference TRBV7-9 and TRBJ2-7, the complete variable domain is DTGVSQNPRHKITKRGQNVTFRCDPISEHNRLYWYRQTLGQGPEFLTYFQNEAQLEKSRLLSDRFSAERPKGSFSTLEIQRTEQGDSAMYLCASSFPAGTYEQYFGPGTRLTVT.

This clone was observed a handful of times. In DNA form, the CDR3 reads TGTGCCAGCAGTGAATCTACGGGGGGGCCCTTTGATGAGCAGTTCTTC. It specifies CASSESTGGPFDEQFF. V and J are TRBV6-1 and TRBJ2-1, with 8 bases identical to TRBD2. V trimming: 2 bases; J trimming: 8 bases; junction bases outside the gene matches: 11. Germline V gene data show CDR1 as MNHNS and CDR2 as SASEGT. This CDR3 has 16 amino acids.

CDR3 region: CASSQGQVDQETQYF. CDR3 sequence (DNA): TGCGCCAGCAGCCAAGGCCAGGTCGACCAAGAGACCCAGTACTTC. The rearrangement uses TRBV4-1 and TRBJ2-5, with D unclear. V lost 1 base, J lost 0 bases, and 9 bases lay in between. Germline-derived CDR1 and CDR2 are MGHRA and YSYEKL. CDR3 size: 15 residues.

The rearrangement uses TRBV5-6 and TRBJ2-5, with 9 bases aligning to TRBD1. V shed 2 bases and J 5 bases; nucleotides not matched to a gene: 4. The CDR3 runs to 14 residues. Per germline, CDR1 SGHDT and CDR2 YYEEEE. For the CDR3, the DNA is TGTGCCAGCAGCTTCAGTGGGACAGGGGAGACCCAGTACTTC. This sequence encodes CASSFSGTGETQYF.

CDR3 DNA: TGTGCCAGCAGGAGACAGGGGAATAGCAATCAGCCCCAGCATTTT. Its protein product is CASRRQGNSNQPQHF. The chain links TRBV27 to TRBJ1-5, with TRBD1 matching 8 bases. Germline V CDR1 and CDR2: MNHEY, SMNVEV (reference sequence). The CDR3 has 15 residues. V was pared by 6 bases and J by 0 bases, with 4 bases of the junction left unmatched.

CDR3 DNA: TGTGCCAGCAGCTTCGTGGCTAGCGGGGACAATGAGCAGTTCTTC. Its protein is CASSFVASGDNEQFF. The gene calls are TRBV7-9 and TRBJ2-1, with TRBD2 identical over 9 bases. The length of the CDR3 is 15 residues. In germline, CDR1 is SEHNR, CDR2 FQNEAQ (reference sequence). V gave up 3 bases and J gave up 5 bases; unmatched junction bases: 5.

This sequence joins TRBV9 and TRBJ2-2; D is undetermined. The ends were cut back, 3 bases at V and 0 bases at J, with 9 bases in the middle. The CDR3 is 15 amino acids. Germline values: CDR1 SGDLS, CDR2 YYNGEE. The CDR3 nucleotides are TGTGCCAGCAGCGACACAGTAGCGAACACCGGGGAGCTGTTTTTT. The encoded protein is CASSDTVANTGELFF.

The chain combines TRBV5-4 with TRBJ2-1; 14 bases fit TRBD2. With V trimmed by 3 bases and J by 3 bases, 8 bases remained unmatched. Germline loops: CDR1 SGHNT, CDR2 YYREEE (reference sequence). The CDR3 is 18 amino acids. CDR3 DNA sequence: TGTGCCAGCAGCTCCGGGACTAGCGGGAGATTGAGCTACAATGAGCAGTTCTTC. Its translation is CASSSGTSGRLSYNEQFF. Combining the CDR3 with reference TRBV5-4 and TRBJ2-1 gives the whole variable domain ETGVTQSPTHLIKTRGQQVTLRCSSQSGHNTVSWYQQALGQGPQFIFQYYREEENGRGNFPPRFSGLQFPNYSSELNVNALELDDSALYLCASSSGTSGRLSYNEQFFGPGTRLTVL.

The V and J genes are TRBV5-6 and TRBJ2-1; 11 nucleotides match TRBD2. The V and J ends lost 2 bases and 5 bases, in that order; junction bases with no gene match: 3. The CDR3 loop spans 15 amino acids. Looked up from germline, CDR1 is SGHDT and CDR2 is YYEEEE. The CDR3 DNA reads as TGTGCCAGCAGCTTTTTGACTAGCGGGAACAATGAGCAGTTCTTC. Residues: CASSFLTSGNNEQFF.

CDR3 sequence: CSARTGGRNYGYTF. CDR3 nucleotides: TGCAGCGCCCGGACAGGGGGCAGGAACTATGGCTACACCTTC. This rearrangement joins TRBV29-1 to TRBJ1-2; 11 bases fit TRBD1. V trimming: 7 bases; J trimming: 2 bases; junction bases outside the gene matches: 6. The CDR3 is 14 residues long. The germline CDR1 and CDR2 sequences are SQVTM and ANQGSEA.

J is TRBJ2-1 and V is TRBV5-1, with 9 bases identical to TRBD2. The V gene end was trimmed by 3 bases and the J gene end by 4 bases; junction bases not matched to a gene: 5. The CDR3 has 15 residues. CDR1 is SGHRS, CDR2 YFSETQ, per germline. CDR3 loop: CASSWSGGTYNEQFF. As DNA, the CDR3 is TGCGCCAGCAGCTGGAGCGGGGGGACTTACAATGAGCAGTTCTTC.

The sample holds a few counts of this clone. The chain recombines TRBV4-1 with TRBJ1-6; possibly TRBD1 for D (6 bases). Trimming shortened V by 4 bases and J by 10 bases, and 17 bases separated the two germline ends. Germline V gene data show CDR1 as MGHRA and CDR2 as YSYEKL. The CDR3 extends over 15 amino acids. The CDR3, as DNA: TGCGCCAGCAGCCTAGCGGGGGTCGGGGGCTCACCCCTCCACTTT. This gives the protein CASSLAGVGGSPLHF.

This clone was detected a few times. The CDR3 loop is CASSSGGYEQYF. The CDR3 DNA reads as TGTGCCAGCAGTTCAGGGGGCTACGAGCAGTACTTC. This chain links TRBV11-3 with TRBJ2-7; 7 bases are a match to TRBD1. Per the germline V gene, CDR1 is SGHNT and CDR2 is YENEEA. The ends lost 6 bases at V and 3 bases at J; junction bases unmatched: 2. The CDR3 is 12 residues long.

The V and J genes are TRBV29-1 and TRBJ1-2; 7 nucleotides match TRBD1. The length of the CDR3 is 12 residues. V gave up 6 bases and J gave up 3 bases; unmatched junction bases: 4. Germline V lookup: CDR1 SQVTM, CDR2 ANQGSEA. The CDR3 nucleotides are TGCAGCGTCCTAGACAGGGACTATGGCTACACCTTC. The encoded protein is CSVLDRDYGYTF.

Only a few counts were recorded for this clone. This rearrangement joins TRBV19 to TRBJ1-6; D gene unclear. V gave up 6 bases and J gave up 7 bases, with 16 bases separating them. Germline CDR1 and CDR2: LNHDA and SQIVND (reference sequence). The CDR3 runs 15 residues. In DNA form, the CDR3 reads TGTGCCAGTAGAGAGAGAGGCGTCGGCAATTCACCCCTCCACTTT. Protein product: CASRERGVGNSPLHF.